These T cell receptor beta chains were read from a single sample in a study of blood T cells in healthy people across ages. TCRdb used MiXCR to reprocess the 5' RACE reads, holding one entry per CDR3 protein. The data contain roughly 1,700,000 distinct CDR3 sequences, roughly 30% of them singletons. Material for sequencing was blood. These receptors were taken from a woman in her twenties or thirties in good health. The CDR3 runs from the conserved cysteine through the conserved F or W. Fields, in order: V gene, D gene, J gene, clone size, CDR3 protein, CDR3 DNA. The D gene is left open where the match is weak. Rows give clone size only sometimes, using once, few, many, or a class for an expanded clone.

V gene: TRBV30
D gene: .
J gene: TRBJ1-5
clone size: many
CDR3 protein: CAWSRTVGPPSNQPQHF
CDR3 DNA: TGTGCCTGGAGTAGGACAGTGGGACCCCCCAGCAATCAGCCCCAGCATTTT

V gene: TRBV12-3/TRBV12-4
D gene: .
J gene: TRBJ1-2
clone size: .
CDR3 protein: CASSPQEIARPHILYGYTF
CDR3 DNA: TGTGCCAGCAGCCCGCAGGAGATCGCGCGCCCGCATATCCTTTATGGCTACACCTTC

V gene: TRBV12-3/TRBV12-4
D gene: TRBD2
J gene: TRBJ2-1
clone size: few
CDR3 protein: CASSLTGTSLDEQFF
CDR3 DNA: TGTGCCAGCAGCCTGACCGGGACTAGCTTGGATGAGCAGTTCTTC

V gene: TRBV7-9
D gene: TRBD2
J gene: TRBJ2-1
clone size: few
CDR3 protein: CASSDGSSGAYNEQFF
CDR3 DNA: TGTGCCAGCAGCGACGGGTCTAGCGGAGCTTACAATGAGCAGTTCTTC

V gene: TRBV5-1
D gene: TRBD1
J gene: TRBJ2-7
clone size: few
CDR3 protein: CASSGGGPGQGSYEQYF
CDR3 DNA: TGCGCCAGCAGCGGGGGAGGTCCGGGACAGGGGTCCTACGAGCAGTACTTC

V gene: TRBV20-1
D gene: TRBD2
J gene: TRBJ2-5
clone size: .
CDR3 protein: CSARGPAGGQETQYF
CDR3 DNA: TGCAGTGCTAGAGGGCCAGCGGGGGGGCAGGAGACCCAGTACTTC

V gene: TRBV6-5
D gene: TRBD1
J gene: TRBJ2-3
clone size: .
CDR3 protein: CASSSRRGQGTDTQYF
CDR3 DNA: TGTGCCAGCAGTTCCCGAAGGGGACAGGGCACAGATACGCAGTATTTT

V gene: TRBV5-1
D gene: .
J gene: TRBJ2-6
clone size: many
CDR3 protein: CASSYRDGANVLTF
CDR3 DNA: TGCGCCAGCTCGTACAGGGACGGGGCCAACGTCCTGACTTTC

V gene: TRBV6-2/TRBV6-3
D gene: TRBD2
J gene: TRBJ2-1
clone size: many
CDR3 protein: CASSYSGLAGSGGQFF
CDR3 DNA: TGTGCCAGCAGTTACTCCGGACTAGCGGGATCTGGTGGGCAGTTCTTC

V gene: TRBV9
D gene: TRBD2
J gene: TRBJ2-3
clone size: .
CDR3 protein: CASSSYPTSGTLVDTQYF
CDR3 DNA: TGTGCCAGCAGCTCCTACCCAACTAGCGGGACACTGGTAGATACGCAGTATTTT

V gene: TRBV11-2
D gene: TRBD1
J gene: TRBJ1-2
clone size: .
CDR3 protein: CASSSNRGSNHGYTF
CDR3 DNA: TGTGCCAGCAGCTCAAACAGGGGGTCCAACCATGGCTACACCTTC

V gene: TRBV10-3
D gene: TRBD2
J gene: TRBJ2-3
clone size: .
CDR3 protein: CAISEGVDSGVTDTQYF
CDR3 DNA: TGTGCCATCAGTGAGGGGGTTGATAGCGGGGTGACAGATACGCAGTATTTT

V gene: TRBV20-1
D gene: .
J gene: TRBJ1-2
clone size: few
CDR3 protein: CSARAEGGYTF
CDR3 DNA: TGCAGTGCTAGGGCAGAGGGCGGCTACACCTTC

V gene: TRBV7-9
D gene: .
J gene: TRBJ1-2
clone size: few
CDR3 protein: CASSVTLHGYTF
CDR3 DNA: TGTGCCAGCAGCGTTACGCTCCATGGCTACACCTTC

V gene: TRBV13
D gene: TRBD2
J gene: TRBJ2-5
clone size: .
CDR3 protein: CASSSRPSGGNLRETQYF
CDR3 DNA: TGTGCCAGCAGCTCCCGCCCTAGCGGGGGGAACCTCCGAGAGACCCAGTACTTC

V gene: TRBV20-1
D gene: TRBD2
J gene: TRBJ2-7
clone size: few
CDR3 protein: CSARDPAGTTCEQYF
CDR3 DNA: TGCAGTGCTAGAGACCCGGCCGGGACTACATGCGAGCAGTACTTC

V gene: TRBV28
D gene: .
J gene: TRBJ1-2
clone size: few
CDR3 protein: CASRRQEAYGYTF
CDR3 DNA: TGTGCCAGCAGGCGACAGGAAGCCTATGGCTACACCTTC

V gene: TRBV6-7
D gene: TRBD1
J gene: TRBJ2-1
clone size: few
CDR3 protein: CASSPGLDRVVDEQFF
CDR3 DNA: TGTGCCAGCAGCCCCGGTCTGGACAGGGTGGTCGATGAGCAGTTCTTC

V gene: TRBV12-3/TRBV12-4
D gene: TRBD2
J gene: TRBJ2-7
clone size: few
CDR3 protein: CASSLGLAGGFYHEQYF
CDR3 DNA: TGTGCCAGCAGTTTAGGGCTAGCGGGAGGGTTTTACCACGAGCAGTACTTC

V gene: TRBV28
D gene: TRBD2
J gene: TRBJ2-7
clone size: few
CDR3 protein: CASSLYVAGDEQYF
CDR3 DNA: TGTGCCAGCAGTTTATACGTAGCGGGGGACGAGCAGTACTTC

V gene: TRBV20-1
D gene: .
J gene: TRBJ2-7
clone size: .
CDR3 protein: CSARGGLDRNYEQYF
CDR3 DNA: TGCAGTGCTAGAGGTGGACTGGACAGAAACTACGAGCAGTACTTC

V gene: TRBV29-1
D gene: TRBD2
J gene: TRBJ2-3
clone size: few
CDR3 protein: CSVDSAFLAGSTDTQYF
CDR3 DNA: TGCAGCGTTGATAGTGCTTTCCTAGCGGGTAGCACAGATACGCAGTATTTT

V gene: TRBV29-1
D gene: .
J gene: TRBJ1-2
clone size: many
CDR3 protein: CSVAGNYGYTF
CDR3 DNA: TGCAGCGTTGCAGGGAACTATGGCTACACCTTC

V gene: TRBV7-6
D gene: .
J gene: TRBJ2-5
clone size: many
CDR3 protein: CASSSLRGGETQYF
CDR3 DNA: TGTGCCAGCAGCTCCCTCAGGGGTGGGGAGACCCAGTACTTC

V gene: TRBV18
D gene: TRBD1
J gene: TRBJ2-4
clone size: .
CDR3 protein: CASSPGTGTGGSIQYF
CDR3 DNA: TGTGCCAGCTCACCGGGGACGGGGACAGGGGGCAGCATTCAGTACTTC

V gene: TRBV4-3
D gene: .
J gene: TRBJ2-1
clone size: .
CDR3 protein: CASSQDGNSYSSYNEQFF
CDR3 DNA: TGCGCCAGCAGCCAAGATGGTAACTCCTATAGCTCCTACAATGAGCAGTTCTTC

V gene: TRBV6-6
D gene: TRBD1
J gene: TRBJ1-5
clone size: .
CDR3 protein: CASSPETGNQPQHF
CDR3 DNA: TGTGCCAGCAGTCCGGAGACAGGGAATCAGCCCCAGCATTTT

V gene: TRBV18
D gene: .
J gene: TRBJ2-4
clone size: few
CDR3 protein: CASSPLKTEGSIQYF
CDR3 DNA: TGTGCCAGCTCACCACTCAAGACTGAGGGGAGCATTCAGTACTTC

V gene: TRBV7-2
D gene: .
J gene: TRBJ2-2
clone size: few
CDR3 protein: CASTGAGELFF
CDR3 DNA: TGTGCCAGCACCGGAGCTGGGGAGCTGTTTTTT

V gene: TRBV21-1
D gene: .
J gene: TRBJ2-7
clone size: .
CDR3 protein: CASSSGQASSYEQDF
CDR3 DNA: TGTGCCAGCAGCTCCGGACAGGCGAGCTCCTACGAGCAGGACTTC

V gene: TRBV20-1
D gene: .
J gene: TRBJ2-3
clone size: .
CDR3 protein: CSARRAANTDTQYF
CDR3 DNA: TGCAGTGCTAGACGAGCGGCTAACACAGATACGCAGTATTTT

V gene: TRBV10-2
D gene: .
J gene: TRBJ2-5
clone size: .
CDR3 protein: CASVGRAGQTQYF
CDR3 DNA: TGCGCCAGCGTGGGACGGGCAGGGCAGACCCAGTACTTC

V gene: TRBV4-2
D gene: TRBD2
J gene: TRBJ2-3
clone size: .
CDR3 protein: CASGILAGVDDTQYF
CDR3 DNA: TGTGCCAGCGGAATTTTAGCGGGAGTGGACGATACGCAGTATTTT

V gene: TRBV18
D gene: .
J gene: TRBJ2-7
clone size: .
CDR3 protein: CASSPSSARNQYF
CDR3 DNA: TGTGCCAGCTCACCGTCCTCCGCGCGTAACCAGTACTTC

V gene: TRBV20-1
D gene: TRBD1
J gene: TRBJ2-7
clone size: .
CDR3 protein: CSARDWTGGRSEQYF
CDR3 DNA: TGCAGTGCTAGAGATTGGACAGGGGGCAGATCCGAGCAGTACTTC

V gene: TRBV4-1
D gene: TRBD2
J gene: TRBJ2-5
clone size: .
CDR3 protein: CASSQDTGRVKETQYF
CDR3 DNA: TGCGCCAGCAGCCAAGATACCGGGAGGGTAAAAGAGACCCAGTACTTC

V gene: TRBV5-1
D gene: TRBD2
J gene: TRBJ2-3
clone size: few
CDR3 protein: CASNVAQAGGLDTQYF
CDR3 DNA: TGCGCCAGCAATGTGGCCCAAGCGGGGGGGCTTGATACGCAGTATTTT

V gene: TRBV3-1
D gene: TRBD2
J gene: TRBJ2-5
clone size: .
CDR3 protein: CASSQDVAGGRETQYF
CDR3 DNA: TGTGCCAGCAGCCAAGATGTAGCGGGAGGACGGGAGACCCAGTACTTC

V gene: TRBV19
D gene: .
J gene: TRBJ2-3
clone size: many
CDR3 protein: CASRDEITDTQYF
CDR3 DNA: TGTGCCAGCAGGGACGAGATAACAGATACGCAGTATTTT

V gene: TRBV10-3
D gene: .
J gene: TRBJ2-1
clone size: few
CDR3 protein: CATLARTGRDNEQFF
CDR3 DNA: TGTGCCACCCTAGCCAGGACAGGGAGGGACAATGAGCAGTTCTTC